The entry below gives a single TCR beta chain sequence along with its context. The source of the sample is a study of T cell changes during pregnancy in multiple sclerosis. The ends were cut back, 7 bases at V and 6 bases at J, with 15 bases in the middle. Per germline, CDR1 MNHEY and CDR2 SMNVEV (reference sequence). This CDR3 is built from 13 residues. Only in-frame clones appear in the TCRdb table, and some are missing; sequencing was by immunoSEQ multiplex PCR. This sample has over 45,000 clones, with roughly 90% found just once. The chain has TRBV27 and TRBJ1-1; D uncertain. The specimen comprised peripheral blood, sampled in the first trimester of pregnancy. This receptor was obtained from a female donor with multiple sclerosis, enrolled in a pregnancy study. The DNA of the CDR3 is TGTGCCAGCACCCGGGAAAGATGGGCTGAAGCTTTCTTT. The encoded protein is CASTRERWAEAFF.